These 23 T cell receptor beta chains share one sample of origin, sequenced in a study of CD8 T cells in ankylosing spondylitis. TCRdb re-called the 5' RACE reads through MiXCR, storing one row per CDR3 protein. Of 200,000 to 300,000 distinct CDR3 sequences listed, around 9.1% are singletons. Source material: blood, either unsorted or a sorted T cell fraction (not recorded which). The receptor source for this set is a male donor with ankylosing spondylitis or in good health (not recorded which).

This clonotype was observed many times. The V and J genes are TRBV20-1 and TRBJ1-4, with D possibly being TRBD1 (6 bases). The CDR3 runs to 14 residues. The V end lost 2 bases, the J end lost 8 bases, and 15 bases lay between the germline ends. The germline gives CDR1 DFQATT, CDR2 SNEGSKA (reference sequence). The CDR3 nucleotides are TGCAGTGCTAGACCCACAGGGAGGGAAGAAAAACTGTTTTTT. This sequence encodes CSARPTGREEKLFF.

This clonotype was observed at least ten times. CDR3 in amino acids: CASSKGGGYGYTF. Written as DNA, the CDR3 is TGTGCCAGCAGCAAAGGGGGAGGCTATGGCTACACCTTC. This sequence joins TRBV7-2 and TRBJ1-2; a possible D gene is TRBD1 (6 bases). V lost 5 bases and J 4 bases, leaving 11 bases between the germline ends. The CDR3 contains 13 residues. Germline lookup yields CDR1 SGHTA and CDR2 FQGNSA.

This clonotype was recorded once. This sequence may be a read error, since a much larger clone differs from it by one base. The chain has TRBV5-1 and TRBJ2-7, with 9 nucleotides matching TRBD1. V was pared by 4 bases and J by 5 bases, with 10 bases of the junction left unmatched. This CDR3 comprises 15 residues. Per the germline V gene, CDR1 is SGHRS and CDR2 is YFSETQ. The CDR3 DNA reads as TGCGCCAGCAGCAGGACAGGGGAAGGTTCCCACGAGCAGTACTTC. Translated, it gives CASSRTGEGSHEQYF. Supplemented by reference TRBV5-1 and TRBJ2-7, the full variable domain reads KAGVTQTPRYLIKTRGQQVTLSCSPISGHRSVSWYQQTPGQGLQFLFEYFSETQRNKGNFPGRFSGRQFSNSRSEMNVSTLELGDSALYLCASSRTGEGSHEQYFGPGTRLTVT.

This clonotype has ten or more counts. For the CDR3, the DNA is TGTGCCAGCAGTCCGGACAGGCCCTTCTATGGCTACACCTTC. Residues: CASSPDRPFYGYTF. This chain uses TRBV11-2 with TRBJ1-2, with TRBD1 matching 7 bases. The CDR3 totals 14 residues. Germline V gives CDR1 SGHAT, CDR2 FQNNGV. V was pared by 6 bases and J by 4 bases, with 8 bases of the junction left unmatched.

This clonotype was counted a few times. The chain uses TRBV7-2 and TRBJ1-2; no clear D gene. The V gene's germline CDR1 is SGHTA and CDR2 FQGNSA. V gave up 5 bases and J gave up 4 bases, with 14 bases separating them. This CDR3 region has 14 residues. CDR3 in amino acids: CASSPGVGSYGYTF. The CDR3 DNA reads TGTGCCAGCAGCCCCGGTGTAGGGAGCTATGGCTACACCTTC.

This clonotype was found many times. The chain joins TRBV19 to TRBJ2-7, with 12 bases matching TRBD1. The CDR3 covers 15 residues. Trimming at V came to 5 bases and at J to 7 bases, leaving 9 bases not matched to a gene. Germline lookup yields CDR1 LNHDA and CDR2 SQIVND (reference sequence). For the CDR3, the DNA is TGTGCCAGTAGTCACGCGGGACAGGGGGCAAGGGAGCAGTACTTC. Translated: CASSHAGQGAREQYF.

This clonotype was seen at least ten times. The gene calls are TRBV12-3 or TRBV12-4 and TRBJ1-1; TRBD1 matches at 7 bases. This CDR3 has 17 residues. V shed 6 bases, J shed 0 bases, and the junction held 13 bases outside the gene matches. CDR3 coding DNA: TGTGCCAGCAGACTACGTACTTTCGACAGGGTGAACACTGAAGCTTTCTTT. This gives the protein CASRLRTFDRVNTEAFF.

This clonotype appeared a few times. This sequence joins TRBV6-2 or TRBV6-3 and TRBJ2-2; D possibly uses TRBD1 or TRBD2 (5 bases each). V was pared by 0 bases and J by 8 bases, with 16 bases between. Germline V gives CDR1 MNHEY, CDR2 SVGEGT. This CDR3 is 16 amino acids long. CDR3 DNA: TGTGCCAGCAGTTACTCAACGGGGCCTTTGGCGGGGGAGCTGTTTTTT. Translated, it gives CASSYSTGPLAGELFF.

This clonotype was counted once. The chain couples TRBV11-1 to TRBJ2-6, with D possibly being TRBD1 or TRBD2 (5 bases each). V was pared by 5 bases and J by 0 bases, with 14 bases between. Germline loops: CDR1 SGHAT, CDR2 FQDESV (reference sequence). This CDR3 region has 17 residues. The CDR3 here is CASSPRDRGSGANVLTF. For the CDR3, the DNA is TGTGCCAGCAGCCCCCGGGACCGAGGCTCTGGGGCCAACGTCCTGACTTTC.

This clonotype was detected a few times. This chain links TRBV9 with TRBJ2-1; possibly TRBD2 for D (6 bases). Germline lookup yields CDR1 SGDLS and CDR2 YYNGEE. Deletions cut 0 bases from V and 5 bases from J, with 18 bases between. CDR3 size: 17 residues. DNA of the CDR3: TGTGCCAGCAGCGTAGCTACCGGGGCGGGAAGGGACAATGAGCAGTTCTTC. Residues: CASSVATGAGRDNEQFF.

Here the CDR3 DNA reads TGTGCCAGCACCGCAGGCTACTCTGGAAACACCATATATTTT. It specifies CASTAGYSGNTIYF. The chain has TRBV9 and TRBJ1-3; the D is unclear. The CDR3 runs 14 residues. Between the trimmed V and J ends, which lost 6 bases and 0 bases, there was a span of 10 bases. CDR1 and CDR2 from the germline V gene are SGDLS and YYNGEE.

This clonotype has ten or more counts. The CDR3 protein is CASSFDRGEDTQYF. DNA of the CDR3: TGTGCCAGCAGCTTTGACAGGGGAGAAGATACGCAGTATTTT. V usage is TRBV5-5 and J usage is TRBJ2-3; 8 bases agree with TRBD1. V was clipped by 2 bases and J by 5 bases; unmatched bases: 4. There are 14 residues in the CDR3. From germline, CDR1 is SGHKS and CDR2 YYEKEE (reference sequence).

The CDR3 DNA is TGCGCCAGCAGCCAAGAGGGGTTCAGCGGGGCCTCCTACGAGCAGTACTTC. Translated, it gives CASSQEGFSGASYEQYF. The chain is built from TRBV4-3 and TRBJ2-7, with 7 bases fitting TRBD2. CDR3 length equals 17 residues. With V trimmed by 0 bases and J by 0 bases, 8 bases remained unmatched. The V gene's germline CDR1 is LGHNA and CDR2 YSLEER.

This clonotype appeared many times. The V gene is TRBV7-3, the J gene TRBJ2-3, with D uncertain. V lost 2 bases, J lost 4 bases, and 7 bases lay in between. CDR1 and CDR2 from the germline V gene are SGHTA and FQGTGA. The CDR3 has 13 residues. The chain's CDR3 is CASSLVGPDTQYF. In DNA form, the CDR3 reads TGTGCCAGCAGCTTAGTGGGCCCAGATACGCAGTATTTT.

This clonotype was seen many times. The genes are TRBV5-6 and TRBJ2-6; no reliable D call. Trimming took 2 bases from V and 0 from J, leaving 15 bases between them. Germline V gives CDR1 SGHDT, CDR2 YYEEEE. This CDR3 has 18 amino acids. The CDR3 DNA is TGTGCCAGCAGCTTAGTTTACCTCTTGGCCTCTGGGGCCAACGTCCTGACTTTC. Residues: CASSLVYLLASGANVLTF.

This clonotype came up many times. This chain uses TRBV4-2 with TRBJ2-3; a weak D match, TRBD1 (5 bases). Between the trimmed V and J ends, which lost 0 bases and 3 bases, there was a span of 13 bases. This CDR3 contains 16 residues. Germline-derived CDR1 and CDR2 are LGHNA and YNFKEQ. The CDR3 region has the DNA TGTGCCAGCAGCCAAGATTGGGCAGGGTTAACAGATACGCAGTATTTT. This encodes CASSQDWAGLTDTQYF.

This clonotype was counted ten times or more. The chain employs TRBV20-1 and TRBJ2-5; possibly TRBD2 for D (5 bases). Per germline, CDR1 DFQATT and CDR2 SNEGSKA (reference sequence). V was clipped by 5 bases and J by 2 bases, with 18 bases between them. The CDR3 is 15 residues long. Written as DNA, the CDR3 is TGCAGTGCTTTTCTCCGACTACCCCTACAAGAGACCCAGTACTTC. Encoded protein: CSAFLRLPLQETQYF.

At least ten counts were recorded for this clonotype. The chain joins TRBV3-1 to TRBJ2-1, with TRBD2 as a possible D gene (5 bases). Germline V gene data show CDR1 as LGHDT and CDR2 as YNNKEL (reference sequence). This CDR3 has 15 amino acids. V was shortened by 0 bases and J by 6 bases, with 12 bases between the two germline ends. CDR3 region: CASSQDTRRINEQFF. CDR3 in DNA: TGTGCCAGCAGCCAAGACACCAGGAGGATCAATGAGCAGTTCTTC.

Many counts were recorded for this clonotype. J is TRBJ1-5 and V is TRBV6-6; D gene ambiguous. Between the trimmed V and J ends, which lost 5 bases and 2 bases, there was a span of 7 bases. Looked up from germline, CDR1 is MNHNY and CDR2 is SVGAGI (reference sequence). The CDR3 length is 13 residues. CDR3 region: CASSPSGNQPQHF. CDR3 in DNA: TGTGCCAGCAGTCCTAGTGGCAATCAGCCCCAGCATTTT.

The chain recombines TRBV7-9 with TRBJ2-7; no firm D call. The V end was cut by 4 bases, the J end by 6 bases, with 10 bases between. Germline values: CDR1 SEHNR, CDR2 FQNEAQ (reference sequence). The CDR3 is 12 residues long. CDR3 loop: CASSYGPLEQYF. Here the CDR3 DNA reads TGTGCCAGCAGCTACGGGCCCCTCGAGCAGTACTTC. The full variable domain, its missing parts supplied by reference TRBV7-9 and TRBJ2-7, is DTGVSQNPRHKITKRGQNVTFRCDPISEHNRLYWYRQTLGQGPEFLTYFQNEAQLEKSRLLSDRFSAERPKGSFSTLEIQRTEQGDSAMYLCASSYGPLEQYFGPGTRLTVT.

This clonotype was observed many times. The rearrangement uses TRBV6-2 or TRBV6-3 and TRBJ1-1; TRBD1 might be the D (6 bases). V dropped 6 bases and J dropped 2 bases, with 10 bases sitting between them. The CDR3 runs to 13 residues. Germline-derived CDR1 and CDR2 are MNHEY and SVGEGT. The CDR3 reads CASRGGLNTEAFF. The CDR3 DNA reads as TGTGCCAGCAGAGGGGGACTAAACACTGAAGCTTTCTTT.

This clonotype has a count of ten or more. The chain is built from TRBV20-1 and TRBJ2-5, with D tentatively TRBD2 (6 bases). Between the trimmed V and J ends, which lost 5 bases and 3 bases, there was a span of 10 bases. The germline CDR1 and CDR2 sequences are DFQATT and SNEGSKA (reference sequence). CDR3 length: 12 residues. Here the CDR3 reads CSASGGEETQYF. The CDR3 region has the DNA TGCAGTGCTTCCGGGGGTGAAGAGACCCAGTACTTC.

This clonotype was found many times. This sequence joins TRBV5-5 and TRBJ1-2; TRBD1 matches at 9 bases. Germline V gene lookup returns CDR1 SGHKS and CDR2 YYEKEE (reference sequence). The CDR3 totals 15 residues. With 4 bases clipped from V and 4 bases from J, the junction kept 8 bases outside the gene matches. The CDR3 loop reads CASSQGQGYSYGYTF. In DNA form, the CDR3 reads TGTGCCAGCAGCCAGGGACAGGGCTATAGCTATGGCTACACCTTC.